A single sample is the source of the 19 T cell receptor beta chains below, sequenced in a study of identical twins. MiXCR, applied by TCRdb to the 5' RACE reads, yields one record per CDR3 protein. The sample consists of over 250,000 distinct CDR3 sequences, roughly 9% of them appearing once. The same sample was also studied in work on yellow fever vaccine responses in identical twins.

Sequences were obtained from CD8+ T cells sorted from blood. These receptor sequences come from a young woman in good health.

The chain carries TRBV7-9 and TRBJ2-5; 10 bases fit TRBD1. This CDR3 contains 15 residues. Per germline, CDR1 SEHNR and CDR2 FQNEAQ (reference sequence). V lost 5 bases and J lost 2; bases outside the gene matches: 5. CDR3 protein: CASSLLGQGQETQYF. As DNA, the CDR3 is TGTGCCAGCAGCCTATTGGGACAGGGGCAAGAGACCCAGTACTTC.

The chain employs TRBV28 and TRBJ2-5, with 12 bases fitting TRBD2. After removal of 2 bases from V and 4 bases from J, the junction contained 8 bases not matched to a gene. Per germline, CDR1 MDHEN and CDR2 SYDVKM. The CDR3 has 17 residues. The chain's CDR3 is CASSLVASGGATETQYF. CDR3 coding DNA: TGTGCCAGCAGTTTAGTAGCTAGCGGGGGGGCCACAGAGACCCAGTACTTC.

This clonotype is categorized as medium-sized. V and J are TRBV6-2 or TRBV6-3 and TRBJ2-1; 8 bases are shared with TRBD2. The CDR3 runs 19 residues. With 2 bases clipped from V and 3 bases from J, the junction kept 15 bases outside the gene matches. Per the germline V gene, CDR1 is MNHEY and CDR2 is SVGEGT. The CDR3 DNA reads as TGTGCCAGCAGTTACCCAGCCACTATTCTAGCGGGTGACTACAATGAGCAGTTCTTC. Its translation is CASSYPATILAGDYNEQFF.

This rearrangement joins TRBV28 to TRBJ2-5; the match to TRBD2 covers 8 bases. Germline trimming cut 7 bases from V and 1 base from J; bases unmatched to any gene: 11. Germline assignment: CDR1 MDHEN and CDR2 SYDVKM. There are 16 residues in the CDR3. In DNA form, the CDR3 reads TGTGCCAGCATTTCCAGGACTAGCAGGGGCCAAGAGACCCAGTACTTC. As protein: CASISRTSRGQETQYF.

The CDR3 DNA sequence: TGTGCCAGCAGCTTAGTAGAAAGGGAGACCCAGTACTTC. Amino acids: CASSLVERETQYF. The chain couples TRBV7-9 to TRBJ2-5; D is unresolved. Germline CDR1 and CDR2: SEHNR and FQNEAQ (reference sequence). CDR3 size: 13 residues. Trimming left V 1 base short and J 5 bases short, with 8 bases between.

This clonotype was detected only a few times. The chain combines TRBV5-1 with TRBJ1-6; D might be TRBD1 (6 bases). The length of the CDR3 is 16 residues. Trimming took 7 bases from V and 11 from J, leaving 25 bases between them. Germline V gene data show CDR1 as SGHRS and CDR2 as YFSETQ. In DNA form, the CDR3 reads TGCGCCAGCCCACCCGAGAAACGTATGCGGGGGCCACCCCTCCACTTT. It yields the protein CASPPEKRMRGPPLHF.

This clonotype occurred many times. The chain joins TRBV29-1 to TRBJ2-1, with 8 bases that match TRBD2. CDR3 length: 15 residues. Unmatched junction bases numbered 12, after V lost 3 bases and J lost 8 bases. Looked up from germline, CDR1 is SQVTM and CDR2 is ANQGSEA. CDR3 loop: CSVEWGLVVEDEQFF. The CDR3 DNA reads TGCAGCGTTGAGTGGGGACTAGTTGTAGAGGATGAGCAGTTCTTC.

In DNA, the CDR3 is TGTGCCAGCAGCCCTGATAGCGGGGGCACAGATACGCAGTATTTT. This sequence encodes CASSPDSGGTDTQYF. This chain links TRBV7-9 with TRBJ2-3; 8 positions agree with TRBD2. Germline V gene sequence: CDR1 SEHNR, CDR2 FQNEAQ (reference sequence). The CDR3 loop spans 15 amino acids. V trimming: 5 bases; J trimming: 1 base; junction bases outside the gene matches: 5.

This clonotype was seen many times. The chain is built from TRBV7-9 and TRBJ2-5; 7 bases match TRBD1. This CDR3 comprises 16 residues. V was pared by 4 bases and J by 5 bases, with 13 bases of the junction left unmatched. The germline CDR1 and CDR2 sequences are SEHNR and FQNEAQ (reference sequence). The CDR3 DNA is TGTGCCAGCAGCTCCCAGGGGGACAGTAGTACGGAGACCCAGTACTTC. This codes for CASSSQGDSSTETQYF.

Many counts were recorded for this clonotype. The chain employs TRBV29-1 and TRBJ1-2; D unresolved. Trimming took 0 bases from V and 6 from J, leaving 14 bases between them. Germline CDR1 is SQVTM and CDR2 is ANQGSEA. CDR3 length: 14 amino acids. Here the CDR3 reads CSVEDYHGIDGYTF. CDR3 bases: TGCAGCGTTGAAGATTACCACGGGATTGATGGCTACACCTTC.

The CDR3 spells CASRSGGGAFNNEQFF. Here the CDR3 DNA reads TGTGCCAGCCGGTCTGGCGGGGGGGCATTTAATAATGAGCAGTTCTTC. The chain has TRBV11-2 and TRBJ2-1; TRBD2 aligns across 9 bases. This CDR3 comprises 16 residues. V trimming: 8 bases; J trimming: 7 bases; junction bases outside the gene matches: 15. CDR1 and CDR2 (germline): SGHAT, FQNNGV.

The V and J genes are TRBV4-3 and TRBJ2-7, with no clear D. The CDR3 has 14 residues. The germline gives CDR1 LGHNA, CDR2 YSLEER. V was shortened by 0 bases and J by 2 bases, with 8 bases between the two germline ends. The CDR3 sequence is CASSQDRVTYEQYF. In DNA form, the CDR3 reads TGCGCCAGCAGCCAAGATCGAGTTACCTACGAGCAGTACTTC.

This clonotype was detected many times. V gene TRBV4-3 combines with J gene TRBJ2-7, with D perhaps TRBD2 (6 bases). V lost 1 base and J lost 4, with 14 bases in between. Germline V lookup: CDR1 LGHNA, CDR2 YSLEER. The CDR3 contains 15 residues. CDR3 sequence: CASSQGGDPWYEQYF. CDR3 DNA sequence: TGCGCCAGCAGCCAAGGCGGGGATCCGTGGTACGAGCAGTACTTC.

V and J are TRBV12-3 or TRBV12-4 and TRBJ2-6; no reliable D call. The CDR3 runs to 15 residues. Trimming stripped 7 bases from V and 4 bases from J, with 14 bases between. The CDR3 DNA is TGTGCCAGCAAACCACCTGGGCCCGGGGCCAACGTCCTGACTTTC. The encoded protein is CASKPPGPGANVLTF.

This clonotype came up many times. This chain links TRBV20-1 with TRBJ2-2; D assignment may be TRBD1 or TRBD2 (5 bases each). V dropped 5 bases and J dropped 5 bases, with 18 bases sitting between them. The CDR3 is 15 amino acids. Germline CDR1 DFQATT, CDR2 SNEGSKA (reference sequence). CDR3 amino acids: CSALTEGMGTGELFF. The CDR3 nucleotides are TGCAGTGCTCTCACCGAGGGGATGGGGACCGGGGAGCTGTTTTTT.

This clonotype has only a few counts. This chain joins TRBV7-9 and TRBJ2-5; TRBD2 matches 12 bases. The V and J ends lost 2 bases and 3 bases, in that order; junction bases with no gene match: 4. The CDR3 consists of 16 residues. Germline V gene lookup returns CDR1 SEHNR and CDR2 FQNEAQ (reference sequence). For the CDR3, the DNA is TGTGCCAGCAGCTTACTAGCGGGAGGGACAAAAGAGACCCAGTACTTC. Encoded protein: CASSLLAGGTKETQYF.

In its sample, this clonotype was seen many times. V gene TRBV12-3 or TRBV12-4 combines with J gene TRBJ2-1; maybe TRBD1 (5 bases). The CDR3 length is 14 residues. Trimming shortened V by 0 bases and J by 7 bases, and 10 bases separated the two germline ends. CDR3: CASSLAGSGNEQFF. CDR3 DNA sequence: TGTGCCAGCAGTTTAGCGGGGTCAGGGAATGAGCAGTTCTTC.

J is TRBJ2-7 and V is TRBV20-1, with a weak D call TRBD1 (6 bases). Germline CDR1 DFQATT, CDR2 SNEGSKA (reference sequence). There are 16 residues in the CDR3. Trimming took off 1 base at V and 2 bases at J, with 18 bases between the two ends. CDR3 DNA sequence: TGCAGTGCTAGAGTTTCCAGGGGCCGCGGACCCTACGAGCAGTACTTC. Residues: CSARVSRGRGPYEQYF.

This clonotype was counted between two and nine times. The CDR3 nucleotides read TGTGCCAGCCCAGGGGTTTCCTACAATGAGCAGTTCTTC. It codes for CASPGVSYNEQFF. The V gene is TRBV6-1, the J gene TRBJ2-1; possibly TRBD1 for D (6 bases). V was cut by 8 bases and J by 1 base, with 9 bases left in between. CDR1 is MNHNS, CDR2 SASEGT, per germline. The length of the CDR3 is 13 residues.